Detailed here is one T cell receptor (beta chain). What it binds is unknown. V lost 6 bases and J 5 bases, leaving 10 bases between the germline ends. CDR1 is MDHEN and CDR2 is SYDVKM in the germline V gene. CDR3 length: 12 amino acids. The second PCR ran about 6 to 12 cycles with a sample-barcoded 5' primer and J-beta primers. Researchers report that a template-switch adaptor with 12 random nucleotides tagged each cDNA molecule. TCRdb called the 5' RACE reads again in MiXCR, with one record for every CDR3 protein. Altogether approximately 820,000 distinct CDR3 sequences are present, 40% to 50% being singletons, with the ten largest covering roughly 18%. The source of the sample is a study of blood T cells in healthy people across ages. Findings of the study overall: Naive and antigen-experienced cells were not separated, limiting conclusive comparison.

Roughly 10 milliliters of peripheral blood were drawn from each donor into EDTA-treated tubes. The V gene is TRBV28, the J gene TRBJ1-2; D unclear. Sequencing was carried out using blood. The TCR originated in a man in his 60s in good health. The CDR3 region is CASSLPPYGYTF. The DNA of the CDR3 is TGTGCCAGCAGCCTGCCCCCTTATGGCTACACCTTC.